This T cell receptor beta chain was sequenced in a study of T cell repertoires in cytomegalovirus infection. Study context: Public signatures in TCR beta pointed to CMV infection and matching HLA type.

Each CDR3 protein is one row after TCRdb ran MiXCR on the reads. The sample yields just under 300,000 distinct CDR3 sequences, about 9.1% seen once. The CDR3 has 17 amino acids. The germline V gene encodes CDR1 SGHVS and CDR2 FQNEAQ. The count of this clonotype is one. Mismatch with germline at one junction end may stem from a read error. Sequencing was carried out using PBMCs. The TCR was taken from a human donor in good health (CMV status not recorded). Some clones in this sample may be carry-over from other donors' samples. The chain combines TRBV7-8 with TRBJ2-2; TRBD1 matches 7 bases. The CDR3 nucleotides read TGTACCAGCAGCTTAGTAGGGACAGCAAGGAACACCAGGGAGCTGTTTTTT. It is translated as CTSSLVGTARNTRELFF.